These 18 T cell receptor beta chains share one sample of origin, sequenced in a study of Ad26.COV2.S vaccination and SARS-CoV-2 variants. The method was immunoSEQ multiplex PCR; TCRdb's version includes in-frame clones alone and lacks a portion of them. The sample lists 350,000 to 500,000 clones, 85% to 90% occurring once. Treatment defined: some 20 received Ad26.COV2.S at low or high dose, single or two shots; several received placebo; per-sample allocation not given. Collection of samples fell on day 63 after the first vaccine or placebo injection. The sample in question was peripheral blood, obtained in a trial of Ad26.COV2.S vaccine versus placebo. The source of these receptors is a person between 18 and 60 years old who received the Ad26.COV2.S COVID-19 vaccine or a placebo.

This clone came up many times. This chain connects TRBV10-3 to TRBJ2-7; tentatively, D is TRBD2 (6 bases). This CDR3 has 17 amino acids. V was cut by 0 bases and J by 1 base, with 16 bases left in between. The germline gives CDR1 ENHRY, CDR2 SYGVKD. CDR3 coding DNA: TGTGCCATCAGTGAGTCGGGCAGGGAGGTAGGGTCCTACGAGCAGTACTTC. Protein: CAISESGREVGSYEQYF.

V and J are TRBV5-8 and TRBJ1-2; the D gene is possibly TRBD1 (5 bases). Looked up from germline, CDR1 is SGHTS and CDR2 is YDEGEE. This CDR3 region has 12 residues. V was clipped by 1 base and J by 7 bases, with 8 bases between them. The chain's CDR3 is CASSLSGGGYTF. The CDR3, as DNA: TGTGCCAGCAGCTTGTCGGGGGGTGGCTACACCTTC. Full variable domain (remainder filled in from reference TRBV5-8 and TRBJ1-2): EAGVTQSPTHLIKTRGQQATLRCSPISGHTSVYWYQQALGLGLQFLLWYDEGEERNRGNFPPRFSGRQFPNYSSELNVNALELEDSALYLCASSLSGGGYTFGSGTRLTVV.

V is TRBV6-2 or TRBV6-3 and J is TRBJ1-5, with D perhaps matching TRBD1 (6 bases). The CDR3 is 15 amino acids. Germline V lookup: CDR1 MNHEY, CDR2 SVGEGT. The V end was cut by 0 bases, the J end by 3 bases, with 9 bases between. The CDR3 here is CASSYSGGFNQPQHF. The CDR3 DNA reads as TGTGCCAGCAGTTACTCGGGGGGCTTCAATCAGCCCCAGCATTTT.

This chain links TRBV7-2 with TRBJ2-5; the match to TRBD2 covers 7 bases. The trim removed 2 bases at V and 4 bases at J, leaving 13 bases unmatched. Germline V gene sequence: CDR1 SGHTA, CDR2 FQGNSA. This CDR3 has 17 amino acids. The CDR3 nucleotides read TGTGCCAGCAGCTTAAGGGCCCGGCGGGAGAGGGGAGAGACCCAGTACTTC. It translates to CASSLRARRERGETQYF.

This clone was counted a single time. This chain connects TRBV29-1 to TRBJ1-2; D is perhaps TRBD1 (6 bases). Germline V CDR1 and CDR2: SQVTM, ANQGSEA. This CDR3 is 16 amino acids long. V was clipped by 5 bases and J by 1 base, with 20 bases between them. CDR3 in DNA: TGCAGCGTTCCCACCCTCGACAGGTCGGGTAACTATGGCTACACCTTC. Its protein is CSVPTLDRSGNYGYTF.

The V and J genes are TRBV3-1 (or the pseudogene TRBV3-2) and TRBJ2-2; unclear D gene. V lost 4 bases and J lost 4, with 4 bases in between. CDR1 LGHDT and CDR2 YNNKEL come from the germline V gene (reference sequence). There are 12 residues in the CDR3. The DNA for the CDR3 is TGTGCCAGCAGCCTGGGCACCGGGGAGCTGTTTTTT. Translation gives CASSLGTGELFF.

CDR3 coding DNA: TGTGCCAGTAGTTCGGGACTAGGCTACGAGCAGTACGTC. Its translation: CASSSGLGYEQYV. The rearrangement links TRBV19 to TRBJ2-7, with 8 bases fitting TRBD2. V was pared by 5 bases and J by 3 bases, with 3 bases of the junction left unmatched. Germline CDR1 is LNHDA and CDR2 is SQIVND (reference sequence). This CDR3 comprises 13 residues.

The V call is TRBV13, the J call TRBJ2-1, with 12 bases lining up with TRBD2. CDR1 is PRHDT, CDR2 FYEKMQ, per germline (reference sequence). With V trimmed by 5 bases and J by 3 bases, 5 bases remained unmatched. CDR3 length: 16 amino acids. CDR3 coding DNA: TGTGCCAGCAGCCCAGGACTAGCGGGAAGCTACAATGAGCAGTTCTTC. Encoded protein: CASSPGLAGSYNEQFF.

The V gene is TRBV7-2, the J gene TRBJ2-3; D may be TRBD2 (6 bases). CDR3 length: 15 amino acids. Trimming removed 7 bases at V and 6 bases at J, with 20 bases between. Germline CDR1 reads SGHTA; CDR2 reads FQGNSA. CDR3 loop: CASTPFGGGSDTQYF. CDR3 nucleotides: TGTGCCAGCACCCCGTTCGGTGGGGGGAGCGATACGCAGTATTTT.

The chain carries TRBV7-3 and TRBJ2-6; no clear D gene. The CDR3 length is 15 residues. The V gene's germline CDR1 is SGHTA and CDR2 FQGTGA. V gave up 5 bases and J gave up 4 bases, with 12 bases separating them. The CDR3 here is CASSPEASGANVLTF. The CDR3 coding sequence is TGTGCCAGCAGCCCCGAGGCCTCGGGGGCCAACGTCCTGACTTTC.

The V call is TRBV2, the J call TRBJ2-7; D remains ambiguous. The CDR3 consists of 13 residues. V was pared by 3 bases and J by 5 bases, with 11 bases between. Germline CDR1 reads SNHLY; CDR2 reads FYNNEI. CDR3 amino acids: CASSDFRRNEQYF. CDR3 coding DNA: TGTGCCAGCAGTGACTTCCGACGGAACGAGCAGTACTTC.

The V call is TRBV28, the J call TRBJ2-5; D perhaps matches TRBD2 (5 bases). The V end lost 5 bases, the J end lost 3 bases, and 13 bases lay between the germline ends. CDR3 size: 14 residues. CDR1 is MDHEN, CDR2 SYDVKM, per germline. CDR3 region: CASSPLVTKETQYF. DNA for the CDR3: TGTGCCAGCAGTCCCTTGGTGACTAAAGAGACCCAGTACTTC.

The J gene is TRBJ2-3, the V gene TRBV7-2; possibly TRBD2 for D (6 bases). Germline V gene data show CDR1 as SGHTA and CDR2 as FQGNSA. The CDR3 spans 15 residues. V lost 6 bases to trimming and J lost 0 bases, with 13 bases between them. CDR3 residues: CASRSRAGSTDTQYF. For the CDR3, the DNA is TGTGCCAGCAGATCCAGGGCGGGAAGCACAGATACGCAGTATTTT.

V and J are TRBV12-5 and TRBJ2-3; possible D gene TRBD2, 6 bases. Germline V gene sequence: CDR1 LGHNT, CDR2 FRNRAP. V was trimmed by 3 bases and J by 0 bases, leaving 7 bases between them. CDR3 size: 14 residues. CDR3 sequence reads: CASGLGGSTDTQYF. The CDR3 region has the DNA TGTGCTAGTGGTTTAGGAGGGAGCACAGATACGCAGTATTTT.

This chain uses TRBV9 with TRBJ2-3, with 8 bases matching TRBD2. V trimming: 3 bases; J trimming: 0 bases; junction bases outside the gene matches: 6. The CDR3 covers 16 residues. Per germline, CDR1 SGDLS and CDR2 YYNGEE. CDR3 coding DNA: TGTGCCAGCAGCGACACGGGGGGGCTTAGCACAGATACGCAGTATTTT. This codes for CASSDTGGLSTDTQYF.

This chain connects TRBV7-9 to TRBJ1-2, with D hard to call. The CDR3 is made up of 15 amino acids. Germline V gene lookup returns CDR1 SEHNR and CDR2 FQNEAQ (reference sequence). The V end lost 5 bases, the J end lost 5 bases, and 18 bases lay between the germline ends. This CDR3 is CASSPLWRGDYGYTF. For the CDR3, the DNA is TGTGCCAGCAGCCCACTTTGGCGGGGTGATTATGGCTACACCTTC.

In its sample, this clone was seen a few times. This chain links TRBV4-2 with TRBJ2-1; no firm D call. CDR3 size: 13 residues. Trimming removed 9 bases at V and 0 bases at J, with 9 bases between. Per germline, CDR1 LGHNA and CDR2 YNFKEQ. CDR3 nucleotides: TGTGCCAGTGAAGGTAGCTCCTACAATGAGCAGTTCTTC. Translating gives CASEGSSYNEQFF.

V gene TRBV10-3 combines with J gene TRBJ1-1, with D possibly matching TRBD1 (5 bases). Germline CDR1 ENHRY, CDR2 SYGVKD. V lost 0 bases, J lost 0 bases, and 11 bases lay in between. The CDR3 has 16 residues. The CDR3 spells CAISESKGSMNTEAFF. In nucleotides, the CDR3 is TGTGCCATCAGTGAGTCAAAGGGGTCCATGAACACTGAAGCTTTCTTT.